Sequencing of this T cell receptor (beta chain) was carried out in a study of identical twins. This clonotype was picked up a small number of times. With template switching, a universal primer site was added, and the cDNA carried unique molecular identifiers. TCRdb re-derived calls from the 5' RACE reads in MiXCR, one entry per CDR3 protein. The repertoire consists of just under 550,000 distinct CDR3 sequences, with nearly 15% occurring once and the leading ten covering 0.35% to 0.45%. With 1 base removed from V and 6 bases from J, the gap between germline ends came to 7 bases. From germline, CDR1 is SGHTA and CDR2 FQGNSA. The CDR3 is 14 residues long. This sample also appeared in a second study, on yellow fever vaccine responses in identical twins.

The gene calls are TRBV7-2 and TRBJ1-6; no reliable D call. The sequenced sample was CD4+ T cells sorted from blood. The sequence was collected from a woman aged 18 to 35 in good health. The CDR3 region has the DNA TGTGCCAGCAGCTTAGTCTTCCGTAATTCACCCCTCCACTTT. Translation: CASSLVFRNSPLHF.